This TCR beta chain was found in a study of CD8 T cells in Susac syndrome. Study-wide background: At the time their blood was drawn, patients with Susac syndrome were either therapy-naive, on corticosteroids (with some of them also receiving intravenous immunoglobulin), or on intravenous immunoglobulin alone. General study findings and limits: It was acknowledged in the study that its TCR sequencing and HLA analysis involved a relatively small number of individuals.

The RNA, 0.5 to 1 ug, was put through reverse transcription using random hexamers. Amplification of TCR beta CDR3 was carried out by immunoSEQ multiplex PCR, which covered 54 Vbeta and 13 Jbeta segments. Using its own MiXCR run on the immunoSEQ multiplex PCR reads, TCRdb lists one record per CDR3 protein. The sample includes hundreds of thousands of distinct CDR3 sequences, less than 95% of them seen just once. Comments on this clonotype: What it binds is not known.

CDR3 size: 17 residues. The germline V gene has CDR1 LGHNA and CDR2 YSLEER. V gave up 1 base and J gave up 7 bases, with 17 bases separating them. V and J are TRBV4-3 and TRBJ1-6; D possibly corresponds to TRBD1 (5 bases). Material for sequencing was CD4+ T cells from PBMCs. The receptor comes from a human donor with Susac syndrome. CDR3 loop: CASSQVGVEGANSPLHF. The CDR3 DNA is TGCGCCAGCAGCCAAGTGGGGGTGGAGGGCGCCAATTCACCCCTCCACTTT.